This T cell receptor beta chain comes out of a study of cytomegalovirus exposure and HLA in healthy donors. CDR3 length: 15 amino acids. The V gene's germline CDR1 is SGHVS and CDR2 FQNEAQ. Trimming took off 1 base at V and 3 bases at J, with 10 bases between the two ends. Data came from immunoSEQ multiplex PCR; TCRdb stores just in-frame clones and leaves some out. The table lists 59,000 or so clones, roughly 87% of them singletons. These donors were members of the approximately 110-subject validation cohort, a group separate from the approximately 670-subject first cohort. The chain carries TRBV7-8 and TRBJ1-3; the D is unclear. The sample comprised PBMCs. The sequence was collected from a woman aged 18-30 years in good health and CMV-seronegative. This CDR3 reads CASSLVFEVGNTIYF. CDR3 nucleotides: TGTGCCAGCAGCTTAGTCTTCGAGGTTGGAAACACCATATATTTT.